What follows are 9 T cell receptor beta chains derived from one specimen sequenced in a study of regulatory T cells in long-lasting Graves disease. The time point denotes: persistent/refractory GD, antithyroid drugs over 5 years with positive TRAb. Construction of the TCR library relied on RNA isolated from PBMCs. Sequencing libraries for TCR beta were prepared with iRepertoire HTBI primers and Arm-PCR of CDR3 regions. Each CDR3 protein is one row after TCRdb ran MiXCR on the multiplex PCR reads. Of about 460,000 distinct CDR3 sequences detected, 20% to 25% appear once; the ten largest clones hold under 15%. The source material was peripheral blood mononuclear cells (PBMCs), sampled when the disease was refractory, from a patient treated with antithyroid drugs. These receptors all stem from a female donor with Graves disease.

The rearrangement links TRBV9 to TRBJ2-4; D gene uncertain. The length of the CDR3 is 12 residues. V was clipped by 4 bases and J by 11 bases, with 13 bases between them. Germline V gives CDR1 SGDLS, CDR2 YYNGEE. CDR3 sequence: CASSSADLVQYF. Written as DNA, the CDR3 is TGTGCCAGCAGCTCTGCGGATTTGGTTCAGTACTTC.

In its sample, this clonotype was seen many times. V and J are TRBV20-1 and TRBJ2-5, with TRBD2 as a possible D gene (6 bases). This CDR3 region has 15 residues. In germline, CDR1 is DFQATT, CDR2 SNEGSKA (reference sequence). Trimming pared 7 bases from V and 1 base from J, leaving 19 bases between. The CDR3 sequence: CSGKEGSGFQETQYF. Written as DNA, the CDR3 is TGCAGTGGCAAGGAGGGCAGTGGATTCCAAGAGACCCAGTACTTC.

This clonotype was seen at least ten times. V usage is TRBV6-1 and J usage is TRBJ1-4; no reliable D call. CDR3 length: 15 residues. Trimming left V 6 bases short and J 0 bases short, with 11 bases between. From germline, CDR1 is MNHNS and CDR2 SASEGT. The CDR3 spells CASSPTTATNEKLFF. CDR3 in DNA: TGTGCCAGCAGCCCCACGACCGCAACTAATGAAAAACTGTTTTTT.

This clonotype was observed a few times. The CDR3, as DNA: TGTGCCAGCAGTCCTCCATTAGAGCGGGGAACTGAAGCTTTCTTT. Amino acids: CASSPPLERGTEAFF. The chain has TRBV12-3 or TRBV12-4 and TRBJ1-1; D is undetermined. V shed 5 bases and J shed 5 bases, with 18 bases lying between them. This CDR3 is 15 amino acids long.

This chain connects TRBV6-1 to TRBJ1-1; no clear D. Germline CDR1 and CDR2: MNHNS and SASEGT. The CDR3 covers 11 residues. The ends were cut back, 6 bases at V and 7 bases at J, with 9 bases in the middle. Here the CDR3 DNA reads TGTGCCAGCAGCCCAGGTAATGAAGCTTTCTTT. Translation gives CASSPGNEAFF.

This clonotype showed up many times. V and J are TRBV24-1 and TRBJ2-7, with 10 bases matching TRBD1. CDR1 is KGHDR, CDR2 SFDVKD, per germline. This CDR3 contains 17 residues. V shed 3 bases and J 3 bases; nucleotides not matched to a gene: 10. The CDR3 region is CATSDLKTGTGDYEQYF. In nucleotides, the CDR3 is TGTGCCACCAGTGATCTTAAGACCGGGACAGGGGACTACGAGCAGTACTTC.

This clonotype was counted at least ten times. The V and J genes are TRBV20-1 and TRBJ1-1; D uncertain. Germline CDR1 reads DFQATT; CDR2 reads SNEGSKA (reference sequence). V was shortened by 1 base and J by 6 bases, with 12 bases between the two germline ends. This CDR3 spans 13 amino acids. In DNA, the CDR3 is TGCAGTGCTAGAGTTCCGGGGTTCGCTGAAGCTTTCTTT. Its protein is CSARVPGFAEAFF.

This clonotype appeared a few times. The chain is built from TRBV20-1 and TRBJ1-5; possible D gene TRBD1, 5 bases. CDR1 and CDR2 (germline): DFQATT, SNEGSKA (reference sequence). Trimming took off 1 base at V and 0 bases at J, with 10 bases between the two ends. This CDR3 contains 15 residues. CDR3 region: CSARVGGNSNQPQHF. The CDR3 nucleotides read TGCAGTGCTAGAGTCGGGGGAAATAGCAATCAGCCCCAGCATTTT.

This clonotype was counted only a few times. The V and J genes are TRBV5-6 and TRBJ2-5; D tentatively fits TRBD1 or TRBD2 (5 bases each). The CDR3 has 13 amino acids. Trimming took off 7 bases at V and 1 base at J, with 11 bases between the two ends. Per germline, CDR1 SGHDT and CDR2 YYEEEE. The CDR3 DNA sequence: TGTGCCAGCTCTGCAGGGACCCAAGAGACCCAGTACTTC. It specifies CASSAGTQETQYF.